The 3 T cell receptor beta chains below come from one sample, sequenced in a study of CD8+ T cells in alopecia areata (dated by TCRdb to 2016 to 2018). Libraries were built with the immunoSEQ multiplex PCR assay. RNA was extracted from all samples and reverse transcribed into cDNA as template for TCR sequencing. TCRdb carries this immuneACCESS record with in-frame sequences only. Its versions omit some clonotypes, under half of them owing to an unresolved V gene in the studies checked, with the rest unexplained. Present in this sample are around 100,000 clones, around 60% of which were seen just once. The top ten hold more than 8% of the sample. Sequenced input: CD4+ T cells sorted from blood. Receptors were obtained from a human donor in good health.

The chain recombines TRBV7-2 with TRBJ2-1, with 9 positions matching TRBD2. Germline V gene lookup returns CDR1 SGHTA and CDR2 FQGNSA. The CDR3 sequence is 14 residues long. V was pared by 7 bases and J by 3 bases, with 4 bases of the junction left unmatched. CDR3 DNA sequence: TGTGCCAGCAACCTAGCGGGGATCTACAATGAGCAGTTCTTC. It codes for CASNLAGIYNEQFF. The full variable domain, with the rest looked up from reference TRBV7-2 and TRBJ2-1, is GAGVSQSPSNKVTEKGKDVELRCDPISGHTALYWYRQSLGQGLEFLIYFQGNSAPDKSGLPSDRFSAERTGGSVSTLTIQRTQQEDSAVYLCASNLAGIYNEQFFGPGTRLTVL.

This chain joins TRBV7-9 and TRBJ2-7; no clear D gene. The CDR3 runs to 13 residues. Germline lookup yields CDR1 SEHNR and CDR2 FQNEAQ (reference sequence). V gave up 3 bases and J gave up 3 bases, with 9 bases separating them. In DNA form, the CDR3 reads TGTGCCAGCAGCTTGTCTGGGATCTACGAGCAGTACTTC. Amino acids: CASSLSGIYEQYF.

In its sample, this clone was seen a few times. The chain carries TRBV6-6 and TRBJ2-5; perhaps TRBD2 as D (5 bases). CDR1 and CDR2 (germline): MNHNY, SVGAGI (reference sequence). V was pared by 2 bases and J by 5 bases, with 6 bases between. The CDR3 consists of 12 residues. DNA for the CDR3: TGTGCCAGCAGTTACCCGGGGGAGACCCAGTACTTC. Translating gives CASSYPGETQYF.